The sequence of this TCR beta chain was determined in a study of T cells in Graves' hyperthyroidism and ophthalmopathy. Study in general: At the time of initial diagnosis and before any treatment, peripheral blood was collected.

It was RNA transcripts that yielded the amplified TCR beta CDR3 regions. The primer set for the first-round RT-PCR of the TCR CDR3 was HTBI. Via MiXCR, TCRdb re-called the multiplex PCR reads, giving one row per CDR3 protein. The profile shows about 350,000 distinct CDR3 sequences, around 14% of them singletons. Thyroid ultrasound and orbital computed tomography, with clinical symptoms and serum thyroxine and TRAb, informed diagnoses. This CDR3 comprises 17 residues. V lost 0 bases to trimming and J lost 6 bases; unmatched junction nucleotides: 8. In germline, CDR1 is MNHEY, CDR2 SVGAGI. This clonotype was seen ten or more times.

This TCR derives from a woman under 40 with Graves' hyperthyroidism. The sample was blood. This chain links TRBV6-5 with TRBJ1-4; 9 bases fit TRBD1. The CDR3 region is CASSYSIGGQGDEKLFF. CDR3 bases: TGTGCCAGCAGTTACTCGATAGGGGGACAGGGCGATGAAAAACTGTTTTTT.